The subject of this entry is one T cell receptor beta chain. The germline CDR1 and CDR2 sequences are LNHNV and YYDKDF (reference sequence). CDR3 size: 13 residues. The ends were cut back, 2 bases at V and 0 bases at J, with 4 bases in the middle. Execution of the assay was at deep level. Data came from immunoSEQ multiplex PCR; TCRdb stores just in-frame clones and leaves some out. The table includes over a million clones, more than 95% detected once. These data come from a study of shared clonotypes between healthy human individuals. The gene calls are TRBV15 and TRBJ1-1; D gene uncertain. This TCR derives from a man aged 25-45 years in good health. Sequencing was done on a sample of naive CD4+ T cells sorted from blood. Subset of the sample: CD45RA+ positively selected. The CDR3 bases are TGTGCCACCAGCAGACAATTGAACACTGAAGCTTTCTTT. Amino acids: CATSRQLNTEAFF.